The rows below give T cell receptor beta chains drawn from one sample of a study of cytomegalovirus exposure and HLA in healthy donors. Profiled with immunoSEQ multiplex PCR; TCRdb holds only in-frame clones, not every one. This table has roughly 180,000 clones, 77% appearing once. Sequenced material: PBMCs. The origin of the receptors is a man between 18 and 29 years old in good health and CMV-seronegative. The CDR3 runs from the conserved cysteine through the conserved F or W. Fields, in order: D gene, V gene, J gene, clone size, CDR3 protein, CDR3 DNA. A D gene is named only where the DNA matches it firmly. Clone size is given for some rows only: seen once, a few or many times, or a class if the clone is expanded.

D: TRBD2; V: TRBV7-2; J: TRBJ2-5; size: -; CDR3: CASSLVFAGGRQETQYF; DNA: TGTGCCAGCAGCTTAGTATTCGCGGGGGGGCGCCAAGAGACCCAGTACTTC
D: -; V: TRBV4-3; J: TRBJ2-3; size: -; CDR3: CASSPGWVGADTQYF; DNA: TGCGCCAGCAGCCCGGGGTGGGTGGGCGCAGATACGCAGTATTTT
D: -; V: TRBV7-6; J: TRBJ2-7; size: -; CDR3: CASSRDRSEQYF; DNA: TGTGCCAGCAGCCGAGACAGATCCGAGCAGTACTTC
D: TRBD1; V: TRBV23-1; J: TRBJ2-7; size: -; CDR3: CASSHLNRGYYEQYF; DNA: TGCGCCAGCAGTCACCTTAACAGGGGGTACTACGAGCAGTACTTC
D: -; V: TRBV6-5; J: TRBJ1-2; size: -; CDR3: CASSSPLTGTNGYTF; DNA: TGTGCCAGCAGCTCCCCTCTTACCGGGACAAATGGCTACACCTTC
D: -; V: TRBV11-2; J: TRBJ2-1; size: -; CDR3: CASSPAGPTDNEQFF; DNA: TGTGCCAGCAGCCCCGCGGGACCCACGGACAATGAGCAGTTCTTC
D: -; V: TRBV1; J: TRBJ2-3; size: -; CDR3: CTSSQSTDCAGEQDTQYF; DNA: TGCACCAGCAGCCAAAGCACTGACTGTGCGGGGGAGCAAGATACGCAGTATTTT
D: -; V: TRBV4-2; J: TRBJ1-4; size: -; CDR3: CASSQAIRTEDATNEKLFF; DNA: TGTGCCAGCAGCCAAGCGATCAGGACAGAAGATGCAACTAATGAAAAACTGTTTTTT
D: TRBD1; V: TRBV18; J: TRBJ2-7; size: once; CDR3: CASSPPDRGPYEQYF; DNA: TGTGCCAGCTCACCACCGGACAGGGGGCCTTACGAGCAGTACTTC
D: -; V: TRBV30; J: TRBJ2-7; size: -; CDR3: CAWNGAPWDEQYF; DNA: TGTGCCTGGAATGGGGCACCCTGGGACGAGCAGTACTTC
D: -; V: TRBV21-1; J: TRBJ1-2; size: once; CDR3: CASSKVGGTYGYTF; DNA: TGTGCCAGCAGCAAGGTCGGGGGGACCTATGGCTACACCTTC
D: TRBD2; V: TRBV9; J: TRBJ2-5; size: -; CDR3: CASSPRGVQETQYF; DNA: TGTGCCAGCAGCCCGCGGGGGGTTCAAGAGACCCAGTACTTC
D: TRBD2; V: TRBV2; J: TRBJ2-3; size: -; CDR3: CASSDIGLARTDTQYF; DNA: TGTGCCAGCAGTGATATTGGACTAGCGAGGACAGATACGCAGTATTTT
D: -; V: TRBV9; J: TRBJ2-7; size: -; CDR3: CASSTDSAYEQYF; DNA: TGTGCCAGCAGCACGGACAGCGCCTACGAGCAGTACTTC
D: -; V: TRBV11-2; J: TRBJ1-1; size: -; CDR3: CASSYAAVGGTEAFF; DNA: TGTGCCAGCAGCTATGCAGCAGTCGGAGGCACTGAAGCTTTCTTT
D: -; V: TRBV2; J: TRBJ2-4; size: -; CDR3: CASSELRGIAKNIQYF; DNA: TGTGCCAGCAGTGAACTTCGAGGGATAGCCAAAAACATTCAGTACTTC
D: -; V: TRBV7-2; J: TRBJ2-7; size: -; CDR3: CASGPINRRYEQYF; DNA: TGTGCCAGCGGCCCGATAAACCGGAGATACGAGCAGTACTTC
D: TRBD1; V: TRBV6-1; J: TRBJ2-1; size: -; CDR3: CASSETRGRLYEQFF; DNA: TGTGCCAGCAGTGAAACGAGGGGGCGGTTGTATGAGCAGTTCTTC
D: TRBD1; V: TRBV4-3; J: TRBJ1-2; size: few; CDR3: CASSRTPGQGIFGYTF; DNA: TGCGCCAGCAGCCGCACGCCGGGACAGGGAATATTTGGCTACACCTTC
D: TRBD1; V: TRBV28; J: TRBJ1-2; size: -; CDR3: CASSPTGGNYGYTF; DNA: TGTGCCAGCAGTCCAACAGGGGGCAACTATGGCTACACCTTC
D: TRBD1; V: TRBV7-9; J: TRBJ1-1; size: -; CDR3: CASSPERQGRMNTEAFF; DNA: TGTGCCAGCAGTCCCGAGCGACAGGGGAGAATGAACACTGAAGCTTTCTTT
D: -; V: TRBV7-2; J: TRBJ1-1; size: -; CDR3: CASSLEGRVRDTEAFF; DNA: TGTGCCAGCAGCTTAGAAGGCAGGGTAAGAGACACTGAAGCTTTCTTT
D: -; V: TRBV4-3; J: TRBJ1-2; size: -; CDR3: CASSQGWQGQSLYGYTF; DNA: TGCGCCAGCAGCCAAGGGTGGCAAGGACAGTCCCTCTATGGCTACACCTTC
D: TRBD1; V: TRBV5-4; J: TRBJ2-2; size: -; CDR3: CASSGGTGWTGELFF; DNA: TGTGCCAGCAGCGGGGGGACAGGGTGGACCGGGGAGCTGTTTTTT
D: TRBD1; V: TRBV11-3; J: TRBJ1-2; size: -; CDR3: CASSSTGDGYTF; DNA: TGTGCCAGCAGCTCCACAGGGGATGGCTACACCTTC
D: -; V: TRBV10-3; J: TRBJ2-7; size: -; CDR3: CAISDQGTYEQYF; DNA: TGTGCCATCAGTGATCAGGGAACCTACGAGCAGTACTTC
D: -; V: TRBV6-1; J: TRBJ2-7; size: -; CDR3: CASSEAERAPYEQYF; DNA: TGTGCCAGCAGTGAAGCGGAGCGGGCCCCCTACGAGCAGTACTTC